Presented here are 24 T cell receptor beta chains from one specimen sequenced in a study of cytomegalovirus exposure and HLA in healthy donors. The PCR contained 60 Vbeta and 13 Jbeta primers. Sequencing used immunoSEQ multiplex PCR; TCRdb keeps in-frame clones, though not all of them. The data show about 160,000 clones, roughly 77% seen once. The sequenced sample was PBMCs. The receptors shown here come from a young man in good health and CMV-seropositive.

V and J are TRBV4-1 and TRBJ2-2; 12 nucleotides align to TRBD2. The germline gives CDR1 MGHRA, CDR2 YSYEKL. V was clipped by 9 bases and J by 9 bases; unmatched bases: 11. The CDR3 sequence is 15 residues long. DNA of the CDR3: TGCGCCAGTTCCCCGGGACTAGCGGGTCGCCGGGAGCTGTTTTTT. It is translated as CASSPGLAGRRELFF.

The gene calls are TRBV28 and TRBJ2-2; 7 bases align to TRBD2. This CDR3 is 16 amino acids long. V trimming: 2 bases; J trimming: 1 base; junction bases outside the gene matches: 4. Germline CDR1 MDHEN, CDR2 SYDVKM. CDR3 amino acids: CASSLILAQNTGELFF. The DNA for the CDR3 is TGTGCCAGCAGTTTAATACTAGCGCAGAACACCGGGGAGCTGTTTTTT.

The sample holds one count of this clone. The CDR3, as DNA: TGTGCCAGCAGTTTGTTGGGCGGGAGCGGCTATGGCTACACCTTC. Translated: CASSLLGGSGYGYTF. The chain links TRBV27 to TRBJ1-2; D call uncertain. With 3 bases removed from V and 4 bases from J, the gap between germline ends came to 15 bases. Germline V CDR1 and CDR2: MNHEY, SMNVEV (reference sequence). The CDR3 covers 15 residues.

This clone was picked up one time. This chain joins TRBV20-1 and TRBJ2-7; D call uncertain. CDR3 size: 10 residues. V lost 6 bases and J 3 bases, leaving 6 bases between the germline ends. Per germline, CDR1 DFQATT and CDR2 SNEGSKA (reference sequence). Here the CDR3 DNA reads TGCAGTGCGAGGCACTACGAGCAGTACTTC. It encodes CSARHYEQYF.

The rearrangement links TRBV10-3 to TRBJ2-7, with a tentative D call TRBD1 (5 bases). V shed 7 bases and J shed 4 bases, with 14 bases lying between them. Germline V gene sequence: CDR1 ENHRY, CDR2 SYGVKD. The CDR3 is 13 amino acids. The CDR3 DNA reads as TGTGCCATCAACGCAGGGTTTGCGTACGAGCAGTACTTC. Its protein is CAINAGFAYEQYF.

The chain uses TRBV7-9 and TRBJ1-1; D is unclear. This CDR3 is 15 amino acids long. Between the trimmed V and J ends, which lost 3 bases and 6 bases, there was a span of 17 bases. Germline loops: CDR1 SEHNR, CDR2 FQNEAQ (reference sequence). The chain's CDR3 is CASSFVSNSGAEAFF. The CDR3 DNA is TGTGCCAGCAGCTTTGTTTCCAACTCGGGAGCTGAAGCTTTCTTT.

Worth noting for this clone: One end of the junction varies from germline; a read error may be responsible. The chain combines TRBV4-1 with TRBJ2-2; D is possibly TRBD1 (7 bases). The CDR3 is 15 residues long. The germline V gene has CDR1 MGHRA and CDR2 YSYEKL. Here the CDR3 reads CASSQRDSWVGGLFF. The CDR3 coding sequence is TGCGCCAGCAGCCAACGGGACAGCTGGGTCGGGGGGCTGTTTTTT.

This sequence joins TRBV29-1 and TRBJ2-2; D ambiguous. V gave up 4 bases and J gave up 0 bases, with 12 bases separating them. Germline V gene lookup returns CDR1 SQVTM and CDR2 ANQGSEA. This CDR3 region has 15 residues. CDR3: CSVVLRGANTGELFF. The CDR3 DNA reads TGCAGCGTTGTCCTCCGAGGCGCGAACACCGGGGAGCTGTTTTTT.

The rearrangement links TRBV4-3 to TRBJ2-3, with 7 bases fitting TRBD1. From germline, CDR1 is LGHNA and CDR2 YSLEER. CDR3 size: 16 residues. V gave up 1 base and J gave up 2 bases; unmatched junction bases: 6. The CDR3 nucleotides are TGCGCCAGCAGCCAAGCCCGGGACAGCAACACAGATACGCAGTATTTT. This gives the protein CASSQARDSNTDTQYF.

Points on this clone: The same CDR3 can be traced to other DNA sequences in this sample. V gene TRBV18 combines with J gene TRBJ2-7; a possible D gene is TRBD2 (5 bases). The CDR3 sequence is 13 residues long. The V end was cut by 3 bases, the J end by 2 bases, with 8 bases between. Germline loops: CDR1 KGHSH, CDR2 LQKENI. CDR3 protein: CASSPPGAYEQYF. Written as DNA, the CDR3 is TGTGCCAGCTCACCCCCCGGGGCCTACGAGCAGTACTTC.

This CDR3 reads CASSQDLGPGGGYNEQFF. Written as DNA, the CDR3 is TGTGCCAGCAGCCAAGATTTGGGCCCTGGGGGGGGGTACAATGAGCAGTTCTTC. V and J are TRBV14 and TRBJ2-1, with 7 bases identical to TRBD2. CDR1 and CDR2 (germline): SGHDN, FVKESK. This CDR3 is built from 18 residues. V trimming: 0 bases; J trimming: 4 bases; junction bases outside the gene matches: 12.

V is TRBV6-5 and J is TRBJ1-1; TRBD1 matches at 12 bases. Germline V CDR1 and CDR2: MNHEY, SVGAGI. CDR3 length: 15 residues. V dropped 5 bases and J dropped 4; count of bases not matched to a gene: 5. Here the CDR3 DNA reads TGTGCCAGCAGTACCTGGGACAGGGGGCTCACTGAAGCTTTCTTT. As protein: CASSTWDRGLTEAFF.

The chain has TRBV27 and TRBJ2-7; 8 bases map to TRBD2. Germline lookup yields CDR1 MNHEY and CDR2 SMNVEV (reference sequence). This CDR3 contains 17 residues. Germline trimming cut 5 bases from V and 2 bases from J; bases unmatched to any gene: 14. Here the CDR3 DNA reads TGTGCCAGCAGTCAACCCCCCGGGAGGGGTAGCGCCTACGAGCAGTACTTC. It yields the protein CASSQPPGRGSAYEQYF.

The chain has TRBV6-4 and TRBJ2-3, with a weak D call TRBD1 (5 bases). The CDR3 totals 15 residues. Trimming removed 0 bases at V and 1 base at J, with 8 bases between. Per germline, CDR1 MRHNA and CDR2 SNTAGT. The DNA of the CDR3 is TGTGCCAGCAGTGACTCGGGGCACCGCACAGATACGCAGTATTTT. This encodes CASSDSGHRTDTQYF.

With regard to this clone: Other DNA sequences in this specimen translate into the identical CDR3. The chain joins TRBV27 to TRBJ2-7, with TRBD1 as a possible D gene (6 bases). The germline gives CDR1 MNHEY, CDR2 SMNVEV (reference sequence). The ends were cut back, 2 bases at V and 1 base at J, with 9 bases in the middle. CDR3 length: 14 amino acids. In DNA form, the CDR3 reads TGTGCCAGCAGTTTACGAGGGGGATCCTACGAGCAGTACTTC. It specifies CASSLRGGSYEQYF.

In its sample, this clone was seen a few times. V and J are TRBV6-5 and TRBJ2-1, with 12 bases aligning to TRBD2. The CDR3 loop spans 15 amino acids. In germline, CDR1 is MNHEY, CDR2 SVGAGI. After removal of 5 bases from V and 6 bases from J, the junction contained 5 bases not matched to a gene. For the CDR3, the DNA is TGTGCCAGCAGTCGACCGGGACTAGCGGGCAATGAGCAGTTCTTC. Encoded protein: CASSRPGLAGNEQFF.

V usage is TRBV27 and J usage is TRBJ2-2, with D perhaps TRBD2 (5 bases). The CDR3 spans 14 residues. V was trimmed by 8 bases and J by 7 bases, leaving 17 bases between them. The germline V gene encodes CDR1 MNHEY and CDR2 SMNVEV (reference sequence). This chain's CDR3 is CASGTRGRNGELFF. The CDR3 DNA reads as TGTGCCAGCGGAACCCGGGGTAGGAACGGGGAGCTGTTTTTT.

In its sample, this clone was seen once. The chain couples TRBV6-1 to TRBJ2-7; 9 bases match TRBD1. CDR1 is MNHNS and CDR2 is SASEGT in the germline V gene. V lost 2 bases and J lost 5; bases outside the gene matches: 10. This CDR3 is built from 16 residues. This chain's CDR3 is CASSEWLGQGADEQYF. The DNA of the CDR3 is TGTGCCAGCAGTGAATGGTTGGGACAGGGAGCCGACGAGCAGTACTTC.

The rearrangement joins TRBV5-5 to TRBJ2-2; the match to TRBD1 covers 8 bases. The V and J ends lost 0 bases and 3 bases, in that order; junction bases with no gene match: 4. The CDR3 sequence is 16 residues long. In germline, CDR1 is SGHKS, CDR2 YYEKEE (reference sequence). As DNA, the CDR3 is TGTGCCAGCAGCTTGGGCAGGGGGCGCGACACCGGGGAGCTGTTTTTT. As protein: CASSLGRGRDTGELFF.

The chain combines TRBV5-6 with TRBJ2-3, with TRBD2 as a possible D gene (6 bases). This CDR3 has 14 residues. With 4 bases removed from V and 4 bases from J, the gap between germline ends came to 13 bases. Germline CDR1 and CDR2: SGHDT and YYEEEE. In DNA form, the CDR3 reads TGTGCCAGCAGCCCGCTTCCGGGGGCAGATACGCAGTATTTT. Amino acids: CASSPLPGADTQYF.

Here the CDR3 DNA reads TGCGCCAGCAGTGAGTCCAGGGGCTACGAGCAGTACTTC. It is translated as CASSESRGYEQYF. The rearrangement links TRBV10-2 to TRBJ2-7, with D tentatively TRBD1 (6 bases). Trimming stripped 0 bases from V and 3 bases from J, with 6 bases between. This CDR3 is built from 13 residues. Germline CDR1 WSHSY, CDR2 SAAADI.

The gene calls are TRBV6-1 and TRBJ2-4; TRBD2 aligns across 10 bases. J lost 7 bases, V lost 6 bases, and 9 bases had no gene match. The CDR3 covers 15 residues. Germline CDR1 MNHNS, CDR2 SASEGT. The CDR3 bases are TGTGCCAGCAGGGAGCGGGGGGGCCTCGGGAACATTCAGTACTTC. Translating gives CASRERGGLGNIQYF.

This chain joins TRBV14 and TRBJ1-3; weak D call: TRBD1 (6 bases). The length of the CDR3 is 14 residues. CDR1 and CDR2 (germline): SGHDN, FVKESK. V was cut by 6 bases and J by 0 bases, with 9 bases left in between. This CDR3 reads CASRQGSSGNTIYF. The CDR3 DNA sequence: TGTGCCAGCAGGCAGGGGAGCTCTGGAAACACCATATATTTT.

The rearrangement links TRBV5-1 to TRBJ2-7; possible D gene TRBD2, 6 bases. Deletions cut 5 bases from V and 5 bases from J, with 11 bases between. Germline-derived CDR1 and CDR2 are SGHRS and YFSETQ. The CDR3 spans 12 residues. CDR3 in amino acids: CASSSGDNEQYF. The CDR3 DNA reads as TGCGCCAGCAGTTCGGGGGATAACGAGCAGTACTTC. The entire variable domain, with the rest obtained from reference TRBV5-1 and TRBJ2-7, is as follows: KAGVTQTPRYLIKTRGQQVTLSCSPISGHRSVSWYQQTPGQGLQFLFEYFSETQRNKGNFPGRFSGRQFSNSRSEMNVSTLELGDSALYLCASSSGDNEQYFGPGTRLTVT.